This T cell receptor beta chain was obtained from a study of blood T cell repertoires in COVID-19. After removal of 3 bases from V and 0 bases from J, the junction contained 3 bases not matched to a gene. CDR1 and CDR2 (germline): LNHDA, SQIVND (reference sequence). This CDR3 has 16 residues. In assigning cohorts, the study relied on participant-reported clinical history. Data came from immunoSEQ multiplex PCR; TCRdb stores just in-frame clones and leaves some out. The data contain 200,000 to 300,000 clones, around nine tenths of them singletons. Sequencing was done on a sample of PBMCs or T cells enriched from blood (not recorded which). The clonotype comes from a woman under 40 with acute COVID-19. J is TRBJ2-1 and V is TRBV19, with 9 bases aligning to TRBD2. This chain's CDR3 is CASSISSGNSYNEQFF. The CDR3 nucleotides are TGTGCCAGTAGTATTTCTAGCGGGAACTCCTACAATGAGCAGTTCTTC.